Each of the 32 T cell receptor beta chains below was sequenced from the same sample in a study of blood T cell repertoires in COVID-19. The data were produced by immunoSEQ multiplex PCR, yet TCRdb's version contains in-frame clones alone and is incomplete. The sample has 70,000 or so clones, roughly 87% seen once. Source material: peripheral blood. These TCRs come from a human donor in a cohort sampled during active COVID-19.

This rearrangement joins TRBV19 to TRBJ2-5; D is undetermined. V was clipped by 4 bases and J by 2 bases, with 11 bases between them. The CDR3 contains 14 residues. CDR1 is LNHDA and CDR2 is SQIVND in the germline V gene (reference sequence). DNA for the CDR3: TGTGCCAGTAGTAAGAAACTGATGCAAGAGACCCAGTACTTC. This codes for CASSKKLMQETQYF. Based on the CDR3 plus reference TRBV19 and TRBJ2-5, the full variable domain is DGGITQSPKYLFRKEGQNVTLSCEQNLNHDAMYWYRQDPGQGLRLIYYSQIVNDFQKGDIAEGYSVSREKKESFPLTVTSAQKNPTAFYLCASSKKLMQETQYFGPGTRLLVL.

A single count supports this clone. The J gene is TRBJ2-2, the V gene TRBV5-1; D gene unclear. The CDR3 is 16 amino acids. Germline V gene lookup returns CDR1 SGHRS and CDR2 YFSETQ. Deletions cut 2 bases from V and 4 bases from J, with 15 bases between. CDR3 DNA: TGCGCCAGCAGCTTATTTTCAAGCTCGGGCACCGGGGAGCTGTTTTTT. Translation: CASSLFSSSGTGELFF.

V usage is TRBV5-8 and J usage is TRBJ2-6; a possible D gene is TRBD2 (6 bases). V lost 1 base and J 1 base, leaving 9 bases between the germline ends. Germline CDR1 is SGHTS and CDR2 is YDEGEE. The CDR3 length is 16 residues. CDR3 coding DNA: TGTGCCAGCAGCTTGTACCGGGGGTCTGGGGCCAACGTCCTGACTTTC. This codes for CASSLYRGSGANVLTF.

The chain uses TRBV6-5 and TRBJ2-7; weak D call: TRBD1 (5 bases). CDR3 length: 15 amino acids. The germline V and J ends were trimmed by 5 bases and 0 bases, with 14 bases remaining between them. CDR1 and CDR2 from the germline V gene are MNHEY and SVGAGI. Here the CDR3 reads CASSRRQLNSYEQYF. The CDR3 DNA reads TGTGCCAGCAGTCGTCGACAGTTAAACTCCTACGAGCAGTACTTC.

This clone showed up just a few times. This rearrangement joins TRBV5-1 to TRBJ1-1; 7 bases fit TRBD1. The CDR3 spans 14 residues. The J segment lost 3 bases and the V segment lost 4 bases, leaving 6 bases of the junction unmatched. Germline-derived CDR1 and CDR2 are SGHRS and YFSETQ. In nucleotides, the CDR3 is TGCGCCAGCAGCGAAGGGGGCATGGACACTGAAGCTTTCTTT. This translates into CASSEGGMDTEAFF.

The chain is built from TRBV18 and TRBJ1-3, with 7 bases lining up with TRBD1. Germline V gene data show CDR1 as KGHSH and CDR2 as LQKENI. There are 17 residues in the CDR3. V trimming: 3 bases; J trimming: 0 bases; junction bases outside the gene matches: 8. CDR3 DNA sequence: TGTGCCAGCTCACCGGTGAGACAGGGTCTCTCTGGAAACACCATATATTTT. Translation: CASSPVRQGLSGNTIYF. Filled out from reference TRBV18 and TRBJ1-3, the complete variable domain reads NAGVMQNPRHLVRRRGQEARLRCSPMKGHSHVYWYRQLPEEGLKFMVYLQKENIIDESGMPKERFSAEFPKEGPSILRIQQVVRGDSAAYFCASSPVRQGLSGNTIYFGEGSWLTVV.

The chain links TRBV7-8 to TRBJ1-2; D is perhaps TRBD1 (5 bases). This CDR3 contains 12 residues. The V end was cut by 5 bases, the J end by 5 bases, with 9 bases between. Germline V gene lookup returns CDR1 SGHVS and CDR2 FQNEAQ. The CDR3 coding sequence is TGTGCCAGCAGCCCGCGGGGGTATGGCTACACCTTC. It specifies CASSPRGYGYTF.

V and J are TRBV19 and TRBJ1-1, with no clear D. The V gene's germline CDR1 is LNHDA and CDR2 SQIVND (reference sequence). Trimming left V 4 bases short and J 0 bases short, with 6 bases between. The CDR3 sequence is 13 residues long. The CDR3 reads CASSNQVNTEAFF. The CDR3 coding sequence is TGTGCCAGTAGTAATCAGGTGAACACTGAAGCTTTCTTT. Full variable domain (missing parts from reference TRBV19 and TRBJ1-1): DGGITQSPKYLFRKEGQNVTLSCEQNLNHDAMYWYRQDPGQGLRLIYYSQIVNDFQKGDIAEGYSVSREKKESFPLTVTSAQKNPTAFYLCASSNQVNTEAFFGQGTRLTVV.

CDR3: CASSYVGQGLEQYF. In nucleotides, the CDR3 is TGTGCCAGCAGTTACGTGGGACAGGGACTCGAGCAGTACTTC. The genes are TRBV6-5 and TRBJ2-7; 9 bases fit TRBD1. There are 14 residues in the CDR3. Germline loops: CDR1 MNHEY, CDR2 SVGAGI. V shed 2 bases, J shed 6 bases, and the junction held 5 bases outside the gene matches.

This clone has just one count. This sequence joins TRBV4-2 and TRBJ2-7; no definite D call. Germline lookup yields CDR1 LGHNA and CDR2 YNFKEQ. The CDR3 spans 15 residues. Trimming left V 0 bases short and J 2 bases short, with 11 bases between. For the CDR3, the DNA is TGTGCCAGCAGCCAAGATAATCGCGAGACCTACGAGCAGTACTTC. The encoded protein is CASSQDNRETYEQYF.

This rearrangement joins TRBV2 to TRBJ1-1; the D is unclear. Germline CDR1 is SNHLY and CDR2 is FYNNEI. The ends were cut back, 8 bases at V and 0 bases at J, with 13 bases in the middle. The CDR3 has 14 residues. The DNA of the CDR3 is TGTGCCAGCCTACAGACAAACATGAACACTGAAGCTTTCTTT. Its protein product is CASLQTNMNTEAFF.

The rearrangement links TRBV27 to TRBJ2-5, with a possible D match to TRBD2 (6 bases). Looked up from germline, CDR1 is MNHEY and CDR2 is SMNVEV (reference sequence). The CDR3 runs 13 residues. The V end lost 4 bases, the J end lost 4 bases, and 10 bases lay between the germline ends. The DNA for the CDR3 is TGTGCCAGCAGTTCCGGACTACGAGAGACCCAGTACTTC. This encodes CASSSGLRETQYF.

The rearrangement links TRBV10-3 to TRBJ1-1; D remains unclear. Deletions cut 4 bases from V and 3 bases from J, with 9 bases between. The CDR3 has 13 residues. The germline gives CDR1 ENHRY, CDR2 SYGVKD. The CDR3 bases are TGTGCCATCAGTGCTAGGATAGACACTGAAGCTTTCTTT. The encoded protein is CAISARIDTEAFF.

The chain employs TRBV7-8 and TRBJ1-5, with 8 nucleotides matching TRBD1. The CDR3 covers 15 residues. The ends lost 7 bases at V and 9 bases at J; junction bases unmatched: 14. The germline CDR1 and CDR2 sequences are SGHVS and FQNEAQ. This CDR3 reads CASIEDRALHRPQHF. The CDR3 nucleotides are TGTGCCAGCATCGAGGACAGGGCCTTACACCGGCCCCAGCATTTT.

V gene TRBV5-8 combines with J gene TRBJ2-2; 8 bases align to TRBD2. Germline V CDR1 and CDR2: SGHTS, YDEGEE. The CDR3 is made up of 15 amino acids. J gave up 0 bases and V 7 bases, and 5 bases lay outside the gene matches. The CDR3 loop reads CASVKGLANTGELFF. CDR3 DNA: TGTGCCAGCGTAAAGGGACTAGCGAACACCGGGGAGCTGTTTTTT.

The chain uses TRBV11-2 and TRBJ1-1; 10 bases fit TRBD1. From germline, CDR1 is SGHAT and CDR2 FQNNGV. Trimming at V came to 8 bases and at J to 1 base, leaving 7 bases not matched to a gene. This CDR3 has 15 residues. This CDR3 reads CASRQGALRNTEAFF. CDR3 sequence (DNA): TGTGCCAGCCGACAGGGGGCCCTGAGGAACACTGAAGCTTTCTTT.

The genes are TRBV11-3 and TRBJ1-2; no firm D call. V lost 3 bases and J lost 6, with 11 bases in between. This CDR3 has 13 residues. Germline CDR1 SGHNT, CDR2 YENEEA. CDR3 sequence: CASSLVWADGYTF. CDR3 nucleotides: TGTGCCAGCAGCTTGGTGTGGGCTGATGGCTACACCTTC.

This clone occurred once. The chain is built from TRBV7-6 and TRBJ2-7, with unresolved D. This CDR3 region has 14 residues. With 1 base removed from V and 1 base from J, the gap between germline ends came to 8 bases. Germline-derived CDR1 and CDR2 are SGHVS and FNYEAQ. CDR3 coding DNA: TGTGCCAGCAGCTTAGGCACAGATTCCTACGAGCAGTACTTC. Translated, it gives CASSLGTDSYEQYF.

The chain employs TRBV5-4 and TRBJ1-1; unclear D gene. Trimming removed 4 bases at V and 0 bases at J, with 16 bases between. Germline V gene data show CDR1 as SGHNT and CDR2 as YYREEE (reference sequence). This CDR3 has 16 amino acids. As DNA, the CDR3 is TGTGCCAGCAGCCTGACACCGCTGCTGGTGAACACTGAAGCTTTCTTT. Translating it yields CASSLTPLLVNTEAFF.

V and J are TRBV12-3 or TRBV12-4 and TRBJ2-3; no reliable D call. This CDR3 has 12 residues. Trimming left V 7 bases short and J 8 bases short, with 13 bases between. The DNA of the CDR3 is TGTGCCAGCAAGATGACTGTAGGTACGCAGTATTTT. Translating gives CASKMTVGTQYF.

The chain combines TRBV2 with TRBJ1-2; a weak D match, TRBD1 (6 bases). The CDR3 has 13 amino acids. V shed 6 bases and J shed 2 bases, with 10 bases lying between them. Germline lookup yields CDR1 SNHLY and CDR2 FYNNEI. The CDR3 reads CASSRDTNYGYTF. The CDR3 DNA reads TGTGCCAGCAGCCGGGACACAAACTATGGCTACACCTTC. Variable domain in full (rest from reference TRBV2 and TRBJ1-2): EPEVTQTPSHQVTQMGQEVILRCVPISNHLYFYWYRQILGQKVEFLVSFYNNEISEKSEIFDDQFSVERPDGSNFTLKIRSTKLEDSAMYFCASSRDTNYGYTFGSGTRLTVV.

The chain has TRBV10-3 and TRBJ2-6, with D possibly being TRBD1 (6 bases). The CDR3 has 16 residues. Between the trimmed V and J ends, which lost 6 bases and 4 bases, there was a span of 16 bases. CDR1 and CDR2 (germline): ENHRY, SYGVKD. CDR3 in DNA: TGTGCCATCAGAACATCACAGGGTTTAGGGGCCAACGTCCTGACTTTC. Its protein is CAIRTSQGLGANVLTF.

The chain is built from TRBV2 and TRBJ1-2; D gene unclear. The CDR3 spans 13 residues. Trimming left V 5 bases short and J 4 bases short, with 11 bases between. Per germline, CDR1 SNHLY and CDR2 FYNNEI. This chain's CDR3 is CASSIGESYGYTF. CDR3 bases: TGTGCCAGCAGTATCGGGGAATCCTATGGCTACACCTTC. Combining the CDR3 with reference TRBV2 and TRBJ1-2 gives the whole variable domain EPEVTQTPSHQVTQMGQEVILRCVPISNHLYFYWYRQILGQKVEFLVSFYNNEISEKSEIFDDQFSVERPDGSNFTLKIRSTKLEDSAMYFCASSIGESYGYTFGSGTRLTVV.

This chain joins TRBV5-1 and TRBJ2-3, with 10 positions matching TRBD1. Germline CDR1 SGHRS, CDR2 YFSETQ. V was pared by 7 bases and J by 1 base, with 18 bases of the junction left unmatched. The CDR3 spans 19 residues. Written as DNA, the CDR3 is TGCGCCAGCGGGGGGACAGGGGACCTCTCTAGCAGCGGCACAGATACGCAGTATTTT. It is translated as CASGGTGDLSSSGTDTQYF.

This chain links TRBV3-1 (or the pseudogene TRBV3-2) with TRBJ1-2, with 9 bases that match TRBD1. The CDR3 loop spans 16 amino acids. Germline loops: CDR1 LGHDT, CDR2 YNNKEL (reference sequence). V lost 0 bases and J lost 5; bases outside the gene matches: 7. CDR3: CASSQDGTGFWYGYTF. In nucleotides, the CDR3 is TGTGCCAGCAGCCAAGATGGGACAGGGTTTTGGTATGGCTACACCTTC.

The V and J genes are TRBV7-9 and TRBJ2-7, with TRBD1 matching 7 bases. Trimming removed 5 bases from V and 0 bases from J; junction bases left unmatched: 1. The germline V gene has CDR1 SEHNR and CDR2 FQNEAQ (reference sequence). The CDR3 consists of 13 residues. The CDR3 coding sequence is TGTGCCAGCAGCGGGACAGTCTCCTACGAGCAGTACTTC. It encodes CASSGTVSYEQYF.

There are a few counts of this clone. The V gene is TRBV11-2, the J gene TRBJ1-1, with a possible D match to TRBD1 (6 bases). The CDR3 runs to 12 residues. Germline CDR1 reads SGHAT; CDR2 reads FQNNGV. Between the trimmed V and J ends, which lost 6 bases and 5 bases, there was a span of 10 bases. CDR3 residues: CASSRQATEAFF. DNA for the CDR3: TGTGCCAGCAGTCGACAGGCGACTGAAGCTTTCTTT.

The chain has TRBV5-8 and TRBJ1-1; no reliable D call. Trimming removed 6 bases at V and 0 bases at J, with 12 bases between. There are 14 residues in the CDR3. The germline gives CDR1 SGHTS, CDR2 YDEGEE. The CDR3 bases are TGTGCCAGCACCCTAATTTTGATGAACACTGAAGCTTTCTTT. Its protein is CASTLILMNTEAFF.

This chain connects TRBV18 to TRBJ1-2, with D uncertain. The CDR3 spans 14 residues. Germline V gene data show CDR1 as KGHSH and CDR2 as LQKENI. V was cut by 6 bases and J by 8 bases, with 19 bases left in between. The CDR3 bases are TGTGCCAGCTCGCCCAAATCACAAGGAGCCGGCTACACCTTC. This codes for CASSPKSQGAGYTF.

This chain connects TRBV6-1 to TRBJ2-5, with no clear D. Trimming stripped 2 bases from V and 1 base from J, with 5 bases between. This CDR3 spans 13 amino acids. Germline CDR1 is MNHNS and CDR2 is SASEGT. This chain's CDR3 is CASSEQRQETQYF. The CDR3 bases are TGTGCCAGCAGTGAACAGCGCCAAGAGACCCAGTACTTC.

The J gene is TRBJ2-7, the V gene TRBV6-6, with 7 bases aligning to TRBD1. This CDR3 comprises 13 residues. Unmatched junction bases numbered 5, after V lost 4 bases and J lost 5 bases. Germline assignment: CDR1 MNHNY and CDR2 SVGAGI (reference sequence). The CDR3 is CASSSTGVDEQYF. In DNA, the CDR3 is TGTGCCAGCAGTTCAACAGGGGTCGACGAGCAGTACTTC.

The chain joins TRBV6-2 or TRBV6-3 to TRBJ1-6, with TRBD1 as a possible D gene (5 bases). CDR3 length: 16 amino acids. V was shortened by 2 bases and J by 9 bases, with 17 bases between the two germline ends. Germline CDR1 is MNHEY and CDR2 is SVGEGT. In DNA, the CDR3 is TGTGCCAGCAGTTACAAGCTGCAGGGAATCGGTTCACCCCTCCACTTT. Its translation is CASSYKLQGIGSPLHF.